Listed here is a single TCR beta chain. This sample is drawn from a study of T cells in Graves' hyperthyroidism and ophthalmopathy. Study-wide context: Before treatment of any kind, peripheral blood was taken at initial diagnosis.

Amplification targeted TCR beta CDR3 regions from RNA transcripts. An initial round of RT-PCR targeting the TCR CDR3 relied on the HTBI primer set. TCRdb processed the multiplex PCR reads anew with MiXCR; each CDR3 protein has one entry. The data show about 130,000 distinct CDR3 sequences, less than 25% seen once. Germline CDR1 and CDR2: SEHNR and FQNEAQ (reference sequence). Germline trimming cut 6 bases from V and 3 bases from J; bases unmatched to any gene: 11. This CDR3 spans 16 amino acids. Sequenced input: blood. This clonotype was obtained from a woman aged 50 to 65 with Graves' hyperthyroidism that later progressed to Graves' ophthalmopathy. The rearrangement uses TRBV7-9 and TRBJ1-5; 7 bases line up with TRBD1. CDR3 DNA: TGTGCCAGCAGGCCCGGGACAGCGAACACCAATCAGCCCCAGCATTTT. Translation: CASRPGTANTNQPQHF. The full variable domain, rest sourced from reference TRBV7-9 and TRBJ1-5, is DTGVSQNPRHKITKRGQNVTFRCDPISEHNRLYWYRQTLGQGPEFLTYFQNEAQLEKSRLLSDRFSAERPKGSFSTLEIQRTEQGDSAMYLCASRPGTANTNQPQHFGDGTRLSIL.